This T cell receptor beta chain comes out of a study of shared clonotypes between healthy human individuals. Healthy adults negative for HIV, lacking recent acute infections or vaccinations, served as donors. For unsorted samples, genomic DNA was extracted from tens of millions of PBMCs. The genomic DNA of each subset was split evenly across several immunoSEQ plates. In the original processing: Filtering differed, since immunoSEQ gave only junction sequences and no quality scores. Libraries were prepared by immunoSEQ multiplex PCR; TCRdb keeps only in-frame clonotypes and omits some of them. The DNA was the basis for D and trimming; V, J and clone size are from that table. The data contain 450,000 to 500,000 clones, almost 80% of them singletons. Trimming removed 1 base at V and 7 bases at J, with 11 bases between. This CDR3 is 13 amino acids long. Germline lookup yields CDR1 SEHNR and CDR2 FQNEAQ (reference sequence).

What was sequenced was PBMCs. This clonotype was sampled from a middle-aged woman in good health. Some clones in this sample may be carry-over from other donors' samples. The V call is TRBV7-9, the J call TRBJ2-7, with no clear D. CDR3 DNA sequence: TGTGCCAGCAGCTTAGGTGAAGGGATTGAGCAGTACTTC. This codes for CASSLGEGIEQYF.